This TCR beta chain was sequenced in a study of blood T cell repertoires in COVID-19. As for the study in general: The samples span acute and convalescent COVID-19 from the United States, Italy and Spain. The analysed material was cDNA or gDNA that came from T cells, B-cell-depleted T cells, or PBMCs.

Those enrolled in Seattle joined during active infection and were followed longitudinally afterward. Trimming at V came to 4 bases and at J to 0 bases, leaving 6 bases not matched to a gene. This CDR3 has 16 amino acids. In germline, CDR1 is SGHRS, CDR2 YFSETQ. Authors' processing steps: Amplification from reference gene primers served as the basis for estimated nucleated cell counts. Repertoires were generated with immunoSEQ multiplex PCR, while TCRdb's copy carries only in-frame clones and drops some. Clone size and the V and J calls come from that table; the DNA yielded D and trimming. Of 150,000 to 200,000 clones listed, 70% to 90% were seen once; the top ten hold 6.5% to 7.5%.

The V and J genes are TRBV5-1 and TRBJ1-4; 7 bases agree with TRBD1. Sequenced sample: peripheral blood. The TCR comes from a man aged 80 or over with COVID-19, enrolled during active disease. CDR3 DNA: TGCGCCAGCAGCGTGACAGGGCCCTCAACTAATGAAAAACTGTTTTTT. This sequence encodes CASSVTGPSTNEKLFF.